This T cell receptor beta chain was obtained from a study of T-cell reconstitution after alpha-beta-depleted transplantation in children. Study-wide results and limits: Two months or so post-transplant, alpha-beta T cells reportedly derived from several hundred expanded graft clones. Several patients had high TCRbeta diversity at day 60; it came from surviving recipient T cells and thymic progenitors.

The TCRbeta library incorporated unique molecular identifiers. TCRdb itself ran the PCR reads through MiXCR, one entry per CDR3 protein. The sample lists approximately 220,000 distinct CDR3 sequences, roughly 18% occurring once. There are a few counts of this clonotype. As yet, its antigen is unknown. Because the CDR3's place on the DNA is in doubt, the DNA is left out and the CDR3 is given as listed by TCRdb. Per germline, CDR1 MDHEN and CDR2 SYDVKM. The CDR3 totals 17 residues, both ends included. This sequence was found in a male patient between 2 and 10 years old who had a stem cell transplant for acute lymphoblastic leukemia, so the T cells may come from the graft donor. The sample here was PBMCs, mostly from graft donor cells, taken 360 days after TCRalphabeta/CD19-depleted stem cell transplant. The rearrangement uses TRBV28 and TRBJ2-2; the table gives TRBD2 as D, unverified against the DNA. CDR3 sequence: CASSTSGLAGNTGELFF.